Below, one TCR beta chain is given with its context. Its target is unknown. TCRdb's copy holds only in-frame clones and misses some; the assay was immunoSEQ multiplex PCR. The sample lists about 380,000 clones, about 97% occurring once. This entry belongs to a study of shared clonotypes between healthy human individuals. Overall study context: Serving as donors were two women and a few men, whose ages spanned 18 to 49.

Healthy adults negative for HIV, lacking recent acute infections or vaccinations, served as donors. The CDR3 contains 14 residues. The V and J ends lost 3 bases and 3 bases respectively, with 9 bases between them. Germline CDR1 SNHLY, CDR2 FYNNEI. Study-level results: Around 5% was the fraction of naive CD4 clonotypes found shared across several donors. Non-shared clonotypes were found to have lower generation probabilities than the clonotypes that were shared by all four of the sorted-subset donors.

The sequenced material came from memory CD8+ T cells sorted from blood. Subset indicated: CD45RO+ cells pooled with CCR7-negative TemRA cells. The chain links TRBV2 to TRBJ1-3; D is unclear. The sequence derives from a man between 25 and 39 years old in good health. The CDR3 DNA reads TGTGCCAGCAGTGAGTCGGGAATTGGAAACACCATATATTTT. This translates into CASSESGIGNTIYF.